What follows are 23 T cell receptor beta chains derived from one specimen sequenced in a study of brain T cells in children with intractable seizures. Repertoires were generated with immunoSEQ multiplex PCR, while TCRdb's copy carries only in-frame clones and drops some. The sample carries tens of thousands of clones, 93% recorded once. The starting material was peripheral blood, obtained at surgery. The receptors stem from a boy in the first two years of life with tuberous sclerosis and intractable seizures.

The chain carries TRBV27 and TRBJ2-1, with 9 bases lining up with TRBD2. Germline V gives CDR1 MNHEY, CDR2 SMNVEV (reference sequence). Germline trimming cut 2 bases from V and 4 bases from J; bases unmatched to any gene: 3. CDR3 size: 15 residues. CDR3 in DNA: TGTGCCAGCAGTTTAAGCCTAGCGGGGTACAATGAGCAGTTCTTC. Amino acid sequence: CASSLSLAGYNEQFF.

The chain uses TRBV15 and TRBJ1-4; D unresolved. This CDR3 spans 13 amino acids. The germline V gene encodes CDR1 LNHNV and CDR2 YYDKDF (reference sequence). V lost 0 bases, J lost 8 bases, and 7 bases lay in between. CDR3 sequence (DNA): TGTGCCACCAGCAGAGAGGAGAGGGAAAAACTGTTTTTT. Translating gives CATSREEREKLFF. Variable domain in full (rest from reference TRBV15 and TRBJ1-4): DAMVIQNPRYQVTQFGKPVTLSCSQTLNHNVMYWYQQKSSQAPKLLFHYYDKDFNNEADTPDNFQSRRPNTSFCFLDIRSPGLGDTAMYLCATSREEREKLFFGSGTQLSVL.

The chain combines TRBV27 with TRBJ1-1, with unresolved D. CDR1 MNHEY and CDR2 SMNVEV come from the germline V gene (reference sequence). Trimming cost V 0 bases and J 7 bases, with 9 bases left between them. The length of the CDR3 is 13 residues. The CDR3 is CASSLSGGSEAFF. In nucleotides, the CDR3 is TGTGCCAGCAGTTTATCGGGCGGCAGTGAAGCTTTCTTT.

The chain links TRBV15 to TRBJ1-2; a weak D match, TRBD1 (5 bases). CDR1 is LNHNV, CDR2 YYDKDF, per germline (reference sequence). This CDR3 region has 15 residues. The V end lost 5 bases, the J end lost 4 bases, and 17 bases lay between the germline ends. The CDR3 DNA sequence: TGTGCCACCAGCTGGCCCGGGGCGGAGCTCTATGGCTACACCTTC. Translating gives CATSWPGAELYGYTF.

This chain uses TRBV5-4 with TRBJ1-2; D possibly corresponds to TRBD1 (5 bases). This CDR3 is built from 12 residues. Trimming shortened V by 0 bases and J by 6 bases, and 6 bases separated the two germline ends. Germline CDR1 SGHNT, CDR2 YYREEE (reference sequence). As DNA, the CDR3 is TGTGCCAGCAGCTTGGGGGGGGATGGCTACACCTTC. Translating it yields CASSLGGDGYTF.

The chain couples TRBV19 to TRBJ1-6; D is undetermined. The V gene's germline CDR1 is LNHDA and CDR2 SQIVND (reference sequence). The CDR3 consists of 16 residues. V lost 2 bases, J lost 0 bases, and 8 bases lay in between. This CDR3 reads CASSITYSSYNSPLHF. The CDR3 nucleotides read TGTGCCAGTAGTATAACCTATAGCTCCTATAATTCACCCCTCCACTTT.

The rearrangement uses TRBV4-2 and TRBJ2-7, with D uncertain. The CDR3 loop spans 16 amino acids. V lost 0 bases, J lost 4 bases, and 16 bases lay in between. Germline V CDR1 and CDR2: LGHNA, YNFKEQ. CDR3 sequence (DNA): TGTGCCAGCAGCCAAGAGTCAATGTATCGGCCGTACGAGCAGTACTTC. Translated, it gives CASSQESMYRPYEQYF.

The gene calls are TRBV20-1 and TRBJ1-4; no clear D. The CDR3 spans 9 residues. Germline V gene data show CDR1 as DFQATT and CDR2 as SNEGSKA (reference sequence). CDR3 amino acids: CNSNEKLFF. The CDR3 DNA is TGCAATAGTAATGAAAAACTGTTTTTT.

This clone came up a few times. The V call is TRBV19, the J call TRBJ2-3; 7 bases are shared with TRBD1. CDR3 length equals 14 residues. Trimming removed 6 bases from V and 9 bases from J; junction bases left unmatched: 12. Germline V gene data show CDR1 as LNHDA and CDR2 as SQIVND (reference sequence). The CDR3 coding sequence is TGTGCCAGTAGCTGGACAGGAACAGGGGAAACGCAGTATTTT. This encodes CASSWTGTGETQYF.

This rearrangement joins TRBV7-2 to TRBJ1-1; 7 nucleotides match TRBD1. Germline loops: CDR1 SGHTA, CDR2 FQGNSA. With 5 bases clipped from V and 11 bases from J, the junction kept 11 bases outside the gene matches. The CDR3 has 13 amino acids. The CDR3 spells CASSPSYGTAAFF. CDR3 bases: TGTGCCAGCAGCCCGTCATACGGGACAGCGGCTTTCTTT.

The chain employs TRBV13 and TRBJ2-7, with D possibly being TRBD1 or TRBD2 (5 bases each). Trimming removed 5 bases at V and 0 bases at J, with 11 bases between. This CDR3 is 14 amino acids long. The V gene's germline CDR1 is PRHDT and CDR2 FYEKMQ (reference sequence). CDR3 nucleotide sequence: TGTGCCAGCAGCCCGGGGCAGGGCTCCTACGAGCAGTACTTC. Amino acids: CASSPGQGSYEQYF.

The rearrangement links TRBV5-1 to TRBJ1-6; TRBD1 agrees at 12 bases. This CDR3 has 19 residues. Germline V gene sequence: CDR1 SGHRS, CDR2 YFSETQ. V lost 4 bases, J lost 8 bases, and 16 bases stayed unmatched. As DNA, the CDR3 is TGCGCCAGCAGCCCTAAACCGGGACAGGGGGCGTGGAATGATTCACCCCTCCACTTT. Translating it yields CASSPKPGQGAWNDSPLHF.

The CDR3 DNA is TGTGCCAGTAAATCGGGGGCAGATGAAAGAAACACCATATATTTT. Protein sequence: CASKSGADERNTIYF. The V and J genes are TRBV19 and TRBJ1-3; possible D gene TRBD1, 6 bases. Trimming removed 7 bases at V and 5 bases at J, with 18 bases between. Germline lookup yields CDR1 LNHDA and CDR2 SQIVND (reference sequence). The CDR3 has 15 amino acids.

The V call is TRBV7-3, the J call TRBJ1-1, with D unresolved. V gave up 1 base and J gave up 5 bases, with 8 bases separating them. Germline assignment: CDR1 SGHTA and CDR2 FQGTGA. CDR3 length: 13 amino acids. This CDR3 is CASSLSLSTEAFF. Written as DNA, the CDR3 is TGTGCCAGCAGCTTAAGTCTGTCTACTGAAGCTTTCTTT.

The chain carries TRBV18 and TRBJ2-3, with D perhaps TRBD1 or TRBD2 (5 bases each). Germline CDR1 KGHSH, CDR2 LQKENI. Between the trimmed V and J ends, which lost 3 bases and 2 bases, there was a span of 15 bases. The CDR3 runs to 16 residues. The CDR3 bases are TGTGCCAGCTCACCGTTCCCCCGGGGCCTCACAGATACGCAGTATTTT. As protein: CASSPFPRGLTDTQYF. Full variable domain (missing parts from reference TRBV18 and TRBJ2-3): NAGVMQNPRHLVRRRGQEARLRCSPMKGHSHVYWYRQLPEEGLKFMVYLQKENIIDESGMPKERFSAEFPKEGPSILRIQQVVRGDSAAYFCASSPFPRGLTDTQYFGPGTRLTVL.

The chain uses TRBV25-1 and TRBJ2-1, with D possibly being TRBD1 or TRBD2 (6 bases each). V gave up 3 bases and J gave up 8 bases, with 14 bases separating them. Germline V lookup: CDR1 MGHDK, CDR2 SYGVNS. The CDR3 totals 14 residues. CDR3 residues: CASSDRGRRDEQFF. The CDR3 bases are TGTGCCAGCAGTGACCGGGGGCGCAGGGATGAGCAGTTCTTC.

The gene calls are TRBV3-1 (or the pseudogene TRBV3-2) and TRBJ1-2; D is ambiguous. The V and J ends lost 2 bases and 4 bases respectively, with 11 bases between them. The CDR3 is 14 amino acids. Germline V gives CDR1 LGHDT, CDR2 YNNKEL (reference sequence). The CDR3 reads CASSQKQSPYGYTF. The DNA for the CDR3 is TGTGCCAGCAGCCAAAAACAGAGCCCCTATGGCTACACCTTC.

The genes are TRBV5-1 and TRBJ2-3; 11 bases align to TRBD2. The germline V gene has CDR1 SGHRS and CDR2 YFSETQ. The CDR3 extends over 18 amino acids. Trimming took 0 bases from V and 2 from J; bases not matched to a gene: 8. The CDR3 DNA reads TGCGCCAGCAGCTTGGACCCGGGACTAGCGGATATCACAGATACGCAGTATTTT. Encoded protein: CASSLDPGLADITDTQYF.

The chain couples TRBV30 to TRBJ1-2; D is undetermined. Trimming removed 0 bases from V and 4 bases from J, with 6 bases in between. The germline V gene has CDR1 GTSNPN and CDR2 SVGIG (reference sequence). The CDR3 sequence is 12 residues long. The CDR3 DNA sequence: TGTGCCTGGAGTGTTAGCGGCTATGGCTACACCTTC. Translating it yields CAWSVSGYGYTF.

The sample holds a few counts of this clone. CDR3 in DNA: TGTGCCAGCAGTTTATTTGGTCTAAACACTGAAGCTTTCTTT. This gives the protein CASSLFGLNTEAFF. The rearrangement uses TRBV6-2 or TRBV6-3 and TRBJ1-1; the D is unclear. V was trimmed by 4 bases and J by 2 bases, leaving 11 bases between them. The CDR3 covers 14 residues. Germline assignment: CDR1 MNHEY and CDR2 SVGEGT.

This clone was detected once. This sequence joins TRBV10-3 and TRBJ2-3; perhaps TRBD1 as D (5 bases). Trimming took 6 bases from V and 4 from J, leaving 11 bases between them. Germline assignment: CDR1 ENHRY and CDR2 SYGVKD. CDR3 length equals 13 residues. CDR3 DNA: TGTGCCATCAGCCAGGGTTCCGCAGATACGCAGTATTTT. As protein: CAISQGSADTQYF.

The chain uses TRBV20-1 and TRBJ2-7, with D hard to call. There are 10 residues in the CDR3. Trimming removed 5 bases from V and 2 bases from J, with 4 bases in between. The germline CDR1 and CDR2 sequences are DFQATT and SNEGSKA (reference sequence). CDR3 sequence (DNA): TGCAGTGCTGGGGCCTACGAGCAGTACTTC. It encodes CSAGAYEQYF.

The J gene is TRBJ1-5, the V gene TRBV4-1, with D tentatively TRBD1 (6 bases). The CDR3 covers 17 residues. Germline V gene lookup returns CDR1 MGHRA and CDR2 YSYEKL. Trimming removed 0 bases from V and 5 bases from J, with 17 bases in between. CDR3 bases: TGCGCCAGCAGCCAAGATGGGTCGGGGGCCGGCGATCAGCCCCAGCATTTT. Protein: CASSQDGSGAGDQPQHF.